The rows below give T cell receptor beta chains drawn from one sample of a study of blood T cell repertoires in COVID-19. Sequencing used immunoSEQ multiplex PCR; TCRdb keeps in-frame clones, though not all of them. The data show some 310,000 clones, around 87% seen once. Specimen: peripheral blood. The receptors stem from a man aged 50 to 59 with active or convalescent COVID-19. The CDR3 runs from the conserved cysteine through the conserved F or W. The D gene is left open where the match is weak. Clone size is stated in some rows and not others, as once, few, many or a class when expanded.

TRBV24-1	.	TRBJ1-1	.	TGTGCCACGATACAGACAGGACGGAACACTGAAGCTTTCTTT	CATIQTGRNTEAFF
TRBV29-1	TRBD1	TRBJ1-2	.	TGCAGCGTTGAAGATTTGACAGGGCCCCACTATGGCTACACCTTC	CSVEDLTGPHYGYTF
TRBV18	TRBD1	TRBJ1-1	.	TGTGCCAGCTCACCGGACAGGGCCCAACCGGCTTTCTTT	CASSPDRAQPAFF
TRBV5-1	.	TRBJ1-1	.	TGCGCCAGCAGCCCGGACAGTTACACTGAAGCTTTCTTT	CASSPDSYTEAFF
TRBV19	.	TRBJ1-2	.	TGTGCCAGTAGTACGGACAGTGAGGGGGGCTACACCTTC	CASSTDSEGGYTF
TRBV28	.	TRBJ2-2	.	TGTGCCAGCAGTTGGTTTAGCGGGGAGCTGTTTTTT	CASSWFSGELFF
TRBV29-1	TRBD1	TRBJ1-2	.	TGCAGCGCTCAGACAGGGGTCCTCTATGGCTACACCTTC	CSAQTGVLYGYTF
TRBV12-5	.	TRBJ2-1	.	TGTGCTAGTGGTTTGGGAGGTCTAGTTAATGAGCAGTTCTTC	CASGLGGLVNEQFF
TRBV2	TRBD1	TRBJ1-2	once	TGTGCCAGCAGTTTTACAGGGGACGGAGGCTACACCTTC	CASSFTGDGGYTF
TRBV7-3	.	TRBJ1-1	.	TGTGCCAGCAGCGTAACACCGGGACAATCGGCTGAAGCTTTCTTT	CASSVTPGQSAEAFF
TRBV6-5	TRBD2	TRBJ2-3	.	TGTGCCAGCACTCGTAGCGGGAGGGGCGGAGATACGCAGTATTTT	CASTRSGRGGDTQYF
TRBV28	.	TRBJ1-1	.	TGTGCCAGCAGCCTTATGACAGCGAACACTGAAGCTTTCTTT	CASSLMTANTEAFF
TRBV28	.	TRBJ2-7	.	TGTGCCACCCTCCCCGCATCCCCGGGGATTCGGGAGCAGTACTTC	CATLPASPGIREQYF
TRBV10-2	.	TRBJ1-4	.	TGCGCCAGCAGTGGAGGAGGGATGGAGGAAAAACTGTTTTTT	CASSGGGMEEKLFF
TRBV13	TRBD1	TRBJ1-2	.	TGTGCCAGCAGCTTGGACCACCGGGACAGGGTTGTTTGGGGCTACACCTTC	CASSLDHRDRVVWGYTF
TRBV28	TRBD1	TRBJ2-7	.	TGTGCCAGCAGTCCGGACAGGGGGCTTTACGAGCAGTACTTC	CASSPDRGLYEQYF
TRBV30	TRBD2	TRBJ2-5	.	TGTGCCTGGAATTCCATCCCCACGGGAGGGGGGGAGACCCAGTACTTC	CAWNSIPTGGGETQYF
TRBV27	TRBD2	TRBJ2-2	.	TGTGCCAGCAGATTAATAGCGGGAGGGCACGTCACCGGGGAGCTGTTTTTT	CASRLIAGGHVTGELFF
TRBV6-2/TRBV6-3	.	TRBJ2-6	.	TGTGCCAGCAGTTACTCGTGGGGCGTCTCTGGGGCCAACGTCCTGACTTTC	CASSYSWGVSGANVLTF
TRBV15	.	TRBJ1-2	.	TGTGCCACCAGCAGGGGGACATTCGGCTACACCTTC	CATSRGTFGYTF
TRBV5-1	TRBD1	TRBJ1-3	.	TGCGCCAGCAGCTTGGAAGGACAGGGCGCATGGACGGCTTACTCTGGAAACACCATATATTTT	CASSLEGQGAWTAYSGNTIYF
TRBV5-1	TRBD1	TRBJ2-2	.	TGCGCCAGCAGCTTGCTTGTCCCGGGACAGGGGCTAGACGGGGAGCTGTTTTTT	CASSLLVPGQGLDGELFF
TRBV7-6	.	TRBJ1-1	.	TGTGCCAGCAGCGTCGACTGGAACACTGAAGCTTTCTTT	CASSVDWNTEAFF
TRBV19	.	TRBJ2-2	.	TGTGCCAGTAGTATATCCGGGGCCGGGGAGCTGTTTTTT	CASSISGAGELFF
TRBV7-9	.	TRBJ1-2	.	TGTGCCAGCAGCTTACGTTGGGAGGGAGGATATGGCTACACCTTC	CASSLRWEGGYGYTF
TRBV6-4	TRBD1	TRBJ1-2	.	TGTGCCAGCAGTGACTCATGGGGACAGGGCAAAGCTAACTATGGCTACACCTTC	CASSDSWGQGKANYGYTF
TRBV7-3	TRBD2	TRBJ2-1	.	TGTGCCAGCAGCCGACAGACTAGCGGGATCGTAGGTGAGCAGTTCTTC	CASSRQTSGIVGEQFF
TRBV10-1	.	TRBJ1-3	.	TGCGCCAGCAAAAGCTTCTCTGGAAACACCATATATTTT	CASKSFSGNTIYF
TRBV5-8	.	TRBJ1-6	.	TGTGCCAGCAGCTTGTTTGGGAGCATTAATTCACCCCTCCACTTT	CASSLFGSINSPLHF
TRBV11-2	.	TRBJ2-7	.	TGTGCCAGCAGCTTAGGCAGGGGCAACGAGCAGTACTTC	CASSLGRGNEQYF
TRBV6-5	.	TRBJ1-6	.	TGTGCCAGCACTCTCCACCAGTCACCCCTCCACTTT	CASTLHQSPLHF
TRBV7-2	.	TRBJ1-1	.	TGTGCCAGCAGCAAATACTCCGTCACTGAAGCTTTCTTT	CASSKYSVTEAFF
TRBV4-1	.	TRBJ2-3	.	TGCGCCAGCAGCCAAAACGGGGAAGATACGCAGTATTTT	CASSQNGEDTQYF
TRBV24-1	.	TRBJ1-1	.	TGTGCCACCAGTGGGAACGGGGAAGCTTTCTTT	CATSGNGEAFF
TRBV28	.	TRBJ1-4	.	TGTGCCAGCCGCAGGACAGTAAATGAAAAACTGTTTTTT	CASRRTVNEKLFF
TRBV5-1	TRBD1	TRBJ1-6	.	TGCGCCAGCAGCGAAACCGGGACAGGACTCCTTGATAATTCACCCCTCCACTTT	CASSETGTGLLDNSPLHF
TRBV7-3	TRBD1	TRBJ2-6	.	TGTGCCAGCAGCTGGACAGGGGTATCTGGGGCCAACGTCCTGACTTTC	CASSWTGVSGANVLTF
TRBV7-3	.	TRBJ2-1	.	TGTGCCAGCAGCTTACGGGGCAGGGGTCTAGGCAATGAGCAGTTCTTC	CASSLRGRGLGNEQFF
TRBV6-5	.	TRBJ1-6	.	TGTGCCAGCAGACCAACCGAGGCCCATAATTCACCCCTCCACTTT	CASRPTEAHNSPLHF
TRBV11-2	TRBD1	TRBJ2-5	.	TGTGCCAGCAGCTTAAACAGGGGTTTAGAGACCCAGTACTTC	CASSLNRGLETQYF
TRBV2	TRBD1	TRBJ1-4	.	TGTGCCAGCAGCCGGGACAGCCCTAATGAAAAACTGTTTTTT	CASSRDSPNEKLFF
TRBV7-6	TRBD1	TRBJ2-3	.	TGTGCCAGCAGCTTTGGGACAGCCGGTGTTAGGGATACGCAGTATTTT	CASSFGTAGVRDTQYF
TRBV6-2/TRBV6-3	TRBD1	TRBJ1-1	.	TGTGCCAGCAGTTTTACAGGGGGGGCCACTGAAGCTTTCTTT	CASSFTGGATEAFF
TRBV14	TRBD1	TRBJ1-1	.	TGTGCCAGCAGCCAGCGGACAGGGGACACTGAAGCTTTCTTT	CASSQRTGDTEAFF
TRBV2	.	TRBJ1-5	.	TGTGCCAGCAGTGAAGAACAGGGCCCCTTTAGCAATCAGCCCCAGCATTTT	CASSEEQGPFSNQPQHF
TRBV10-3	.	TRBJ2-2	once	TGTGCCATCAACCGGGACACTTCCTCGAACACCGGGGAGCTGTTTTTT	CAINRDTSSNTGELFF
TRBV28	TRBD1	TRBJ1-1	.	TGTGCCAGCCCCGATAATGCGGACAGGGGCTGGGGGACTGAAGCTTTCTTT	CASPDNADRGWGTEAFF
TRBV13	.	TRBJ2-7	.	TGTGCCAGCAGCTTAGCCAGACCACCGGGCGAGCAGTACTTC	CASSLARPPGEQYF
TRBV28	TRBD1	TRBJ2-7	.	TGTGCCAGCAGTTTCCCGGGACAGGGCTCCTACGAGCAGTACTTC	CASSFPGQGSYEQYF
TRBV28	TRBD1	TRBJ2-5	once	TGTGCCAGCAGTGCTCCGGGACAGGGGGCGGGAGAGACCCAGTACTTC	CASSAPGQGAGETQYF
TRBV28	.	TRBJ1-1	once	TGTGCCATCTCAGGGAATCGGAACACTGAAGCTTTCTTT	CAISGNRNTEAFF
TRBV28	TRBD1	TRBJ2-7	.	TGTGCCAGCAGTCTTCTACAGGGGGCTGCCTACGAGCAGTACTTC	CASSLLQGAAYEQYF
TRBV5-6	TRBD1	TRBJ1-3	.	TGTGCCAGCAGCTTGGTCGGGCAGGGGGCTGGAAACACCATATATTTT	CASSLVGQGAGNTIYF
TRBV18	TRBD1	TRBJ1-1	.	TGTGCCAGCTCACCGGGACAGGGGTTCGGCACTGAAGCTTTCTTT	CASSPGQGFGTEAFF
TRBV28	TRBD1	TRBJ1-4	.	TGTGCCAGCAGTTCCTCGGGACAGTCTTTACTGAAAGGACTGTTTTTT	CASSSSGQSLLKGLFF